Each of the 32 T cell receptor beta chains below was sequenced from the same sample in a study of response to subunit inactivated influenza vaccine. TCRdb passed the RT-PCR reads through MiXCR, listing each CDR3 protein once. The sample holds more than 550,000 distinct CDR3 sequences, roughly 10% seen once. The sequencing used PBMCs from blood, collected on the day of vaccination. The receptors come from a man in his fifties or sixties who received an inactivated influenza vaccine.

J is TRBJ2-7 and V is TRBV5-6; the D is unclear. The CDR3 totals 13 residues. Germline-derived CDR1 and CDR2 are SGHDT and YYEEEE. Deletions cut 9 bases from V and 3 bases from J, with 16 bases between. The CDR3 bases are TGTGCCATGGGCTCCGGGCTCCACTACGAGCAGTACTTC. This encodes CAMGSGLHYEQYF.

This clonotype has more than one count but fewer than ten. This chain connects TRBV12-3 or TRBV12-4 to TRBJ1-3; TRBD1 might be the D (6 bases). The CDR3 covers 17 residues. V was pared by 3 bases and J by 0 bases, with 15 bases between. CDR3 residues: CASSFVGQRFSGNTIYF. The DNA of the CDR3 is TGTGCCAGCAGTTTCGTAGGACAGCGGTTCTCTGGAAACACCATATATTTT.

This clonotype was observed a few times. This sequence joins TRBV4-3 and TRBJ2-7; the match to TRBD2 covers 14 bases. Germline CDR1 LGHNA, CDR2 YSLEER. J lost 3 bases, V lost 3 bases, and 10 bases had no gene match. The CDR3 has 18 residues. The CDR3 here is CASSQGLAGALGFYEQYF. In DNA form, the CDR3 reads TGCGCCAGCAGCCAGGGACTAGCGGGAGCTTTGGGGTTCTACGAGCAGTACTTC.

This clonotype was observed a few times. This chain uses TRBV29-1 with TRBJ2-5; D possibly corresponds to TRBD1 (6 bases). The CDR3 contains 13 residues. The V end was cut by 2 bases, the J end by 2 bases, with 9 bases between. Germline CDR1 SQVTM, CDR2 ANQGSEA. In DNA form, the CDR3 reads TGCAGCGTTGAACTGGACAGTCAAGAGACCCAGTACTTC. As protein: CSVELDSQETQYF.

This clonotype was picked up a small number of times. The chain is built from TRBV5-6 and TRBJ2-5; 8 positions match TRBD1. The CDR3 length is 17 residues. In germline, CDR1 is SGHDT, CDR2 YYEEEE. Unmatched junction bases numbered 11, after V lost 0 bases and J lost 4 bases. The CDR3 here is CASSLAYAGGQLETQYF. CDR3 DNA sequence: TGTGCCAGCAGCTTGGCTTACGCAGGGGGCCAACTAGAGACCCAGTACTTC.

V usage is TRBV29-1 and J usage is TRBJ2-5; D gene uncertain. Germline CDR1 and CDR2: SQVTM and ANQGSEA. Trimming left V 3 bases short and J 5 bases short, with 10 bases between. The CDR3 runs 12 residues. In DNA, the CDR3 is TGCAGCGTTGAGTGGGGTTGGGAGACCCAGTACTTC. It specifies CSVEWGWETQYF.

This rearrangement joins TRBV20-1 to TRBJ2-5; 12 positions agree with TRBD2. The length of the CDR3 is 14 residues. Trimming removed 6 bases from V and 5 bases from J; junction bases left unmatched: 7. Germline V gene data show CDR1 as DFQATT and CDR2 as SNEGSKA (reference sequence). This chain's CDR3 is CSATTSGGLETQYF. The CDR3 nucleotides read TGCAGTGCCACTACTAGCGGGGGGTTGGAGACCCAGTACTTC.

This clonotype was counted many times. The rearrangement links TRBV7-2 to TRBJ2-1; 8 positions agree with TRBD2. The germline V gene has CDR1 SGHTA and CDR2 FQGNSA. After removal of 2 bases from V and 4 bases from J, the junction contained 10 bases not matched to a gene. The CDR3 length is 17 residues. CDR3 protein: CASSLRWREEAYNEQFF. For the CDR3, the DNA is TGTGCCAGCAGCTTAAGGTGGCGGGAGGAGGCTTACAATGAGCAGTTCTTC. The whole variable domain, remainder taken from reference TRBV7-2 and TRBJ2-1, is GAGVSQSPSNKVTEKGKDVELRCDPISGHTALYWYRQSLGQGLEFLIYFQGNSAPDKSGLPSDRFSAERTGGSVSTLTIQRTQQEDSAVYLCASSLRWREEAYNEQFFGPGTRLTVL.

This clonotype was detected a few times. V usage is TRBV12-3 or TRBV12-4 and J usage is TRBJ2-3; 7 nucleotides line up with TRBD2. CDR3 size: 18 residues. The V segment lost 6 bases and the J segment 3 bases; nucleotides outside the gene matches: 18. CDR3 in DNA: TGTGCCAGCAGCCCCCACCCTTGGGGGGGGGAGCCGACAGATACGCAGTATTTT. This sequence encodes CASSPHPWGGEPTDTQYF.

This chain joins TRBV10-3 and TRBJ1-6, with TRBD1 identical over 9 bases. Per germline, CDR1 ENHRY and CDR2 SYGVKD. The CDR3 is 14 residues long. V trimming: 5 bases; J trimming: 10 bases; junction bases outside the gene matches: 6. CDR3 loop: CAISPDRGESPLHF. The CDR3 nucleotides read TGTGCCATCAGTCCGGACAGGGGTGAGTCACCCCTCCACTTT.

The CDR3 loop reads CATSAGDRVRTDTQYF. The CDR3 nucleotides read TGTGCCACCAGTGCCGGAGACAGGGTTCGCACAGATACGCAGTATTTT. This sequence joins TRBV24-1 and TRBJ2-3, with TRBD1 identical over 7 bases. CDR3 length: 16 residues. Germline trimming cut 5 bases from V and 1 base from J; bases unmatched to any gene: 8. Germline V gene sequence: CDR1 KGHDR, CDR2 SFDVKD.

This clonotype was counted ten times or more. The chain links TRBV7-9 to TRBJ2-5; D uncertain. The germline V gene encodes CDR1 SEHNR and CDR2 FQNEAQ (reference sequence). V dropped 3 bases and J dropped 2 bases, with 7 bases sitting between them. The CDR3 covers 13 residues. The CDR3 DNA follows: TGTGCCAGCAGCTTCCCAATACAAGAGACCCAGTACTTC. Encoded protein: CASSFPIQETQYF.

Here the CDR3 reads CATSRDGQLNTEAFF. CDR3 nucleotide sequence: TGTGCCACCAGCAGAGATGGACAGCTGAACACTGAAGCTTTCTTT. The J gene is TRBJ1-1, the V gene TRBV15; TRBD1 might be the D (6 bases). In germline, CDR1 is LNHNV, CDR2 YYDKDF (reference sequence). The V end was cut by 0 bases, the J end by 0 bases, with 8 bases between. There are 15 residues in the CDR3.

This clonotype was seen repeatedly, ten times or more. The gene calls are TRBV7-8 and TRBJ2-7, with D possibly called TRBD1 or TRBD2 (6 bases each). Germline loops: CDR1 SGHVS, CDR2 FQNEAQ. The CDR3 length is 15 residues. V was shortened by 3 bases and J by 2 bases, with 14 bases between the two germline ends. This CDR3 reads CASSLLEGQTYEQYF. The CDR3, as DNA: TGTGCCAGCAGCTTGTTGGAGGGACAAACCTACGAGCAGTACTTC.

This clonotype was seen a handful of times. The chain joins TRBV11-3 to TRBJ2-1, with 9 bases aligning to TRBD1. This CDR3 is 15 amino acids long. The germline gives CDR1 SGHNT, CDR2 YENEEA. V was pared by 4 bases and J by 2 bases, with 3 bases of the junction left unmatched. CDR3 in DNA: TGTGCCAGCAGCTACGGGGACAGGGCCTACAATGAGCAGTTCTTC. The encoded protein is CASSYGDRAYNEQFF.

The DNA for the CDR3 is TGCAGTGCTAGCGGGGCCGAGCAGTACTTC. Its translation: CSASGAEQYF. V gene TRBV20-1 combines with J gene TRBJ2-7, with D possibly called TRBD1 or TRBD2 (5 bases each). V shed 3 bases and J shed 6 bases, with 6 bases lying between them. Germline V gene sequence: CDR1 DFQATT, CDR2 SNEGSKA (reference sequence). This CDR3 is built from 10 residues.

This clonotype was seen many times. The V gene is TRBV7-8, the J gene TRBJ2-1; 7 nucleotides line up with TRBD2. This CDR3 comprises 18 residues. After removal of 2 bases from V and 1 base from J, the junction contained 11 bases not matched to a gene. Per the germline V gene, CDR1 is SGHVS and CDR2 is FQNEAQ. This CDR3 is CASSLSSGTPQSYNEQFF. For the CDR3, the DNA is TGTGCCAGCAGCTTATCTAGCGGTACTCCTCAATCCTACAATGAGCAGTTCTTC.

This clonotype was detected a few times. The chain recombines TRBV4-1 with TRBJ1-2, with D possibly being TRBD1 (5 bases). Germline V gene lookup returns CDR1 MGHRA and CDR2 YSYEKL. The CDR3 loop spans 17 amino acids. Trimming took off 1 base at V and 2 bases at J, with 17 bases between the two ends. The CDR3 nucleotides read TGCGCCAGCAGCCAAGGGGCTGCGAGGGACCAGAACTATGGCTACACCTTC. Protein: CASSQGAARDQNYGYTF.

The V call is TRBV11-1, the J call TRBJ2-7; 12 nucleotides match TRBD1. The germline gives CDR1 SGHAT, CDR2 FQDESV (reference sequence). The ends lost 5 bases at V and 3 bases at J; junction bases unmatched: 17. CDR3 length equals 19 residues. CDR3 loop: CASSTPGQGAAGALYEQYF. Written as DNA, the CDR3 is TGTGCCAGCAGCACTCCGGGACAGGGGGCAGCGGGAGCGCTCTACGAGCAGTACTTC.

The chain links TRBV15 to TRBJ2-5; D call uncertain. Germline V gives CDR1 LNHNV, CDR2 YYDKDF (reference sequence). There are 15 residues in the CDR3. V lost 1 base and J lost 1, with 10 bases in between. The CDR3 nucleotides are TGTGCCACCAGCAGAGGACTGGGCGGCCAAGAGACCCAGTACTTC. This codes for CATSRGLGGQETQYF.

The chain joins TRBV11-2 to TRBJ2-2; D remains ambiguous. V lost 6 bases, J lost 6 bases, and 11 bases lay in between. Looked up from germline, CDR1 is SGHAT and CDR2 is FQNNGV. The CDR3 covers 13 residues. This chain's CDR3 is CASRQTAPGELFF. The DNA for the CDR3 is TGTGCCAGCAGGCAAACAGCCCCCGGGGAGCTGTTTTTT. The full variable domain, in which reference TRBV11-2 and TRBJ2-2 provide the parts outside the CDR3, is EAGVAQSPRYKIIEKRQSVAFWCNPISGHATLYWYQQILGQGPKLLIQFQNNGVVDDSQLPKDRFSAERLKGVDSTLKIQPAKLEDSAVYLCASRQTAPGELFFGEGSRLTVL.

This clonotype was counted only a few times. The chain has TRBV25-1 and TRBJ2-3; D call uncertain. The germline gives CDR1 MGHDK, CDR2 SYGVNS. Trimming removed 2 bases at V and 1 base at J, with 16 bases between. The CDR3 is 17 amino acids. The CDR3 reads CASSEGYNSRGTDTQYF. Here the CDR3 DNA reads TGTGCCAGCAGTGAAGGATATAACTCTCGTGGCACAGATACGCAGTATTTT.

V gene TRBV2 combines with J gene TRBJ2-2, with D maybe TRBD1 (5 bases). In germline, CDR1 is SNHLY, CDR2 FYNNEI. This CDR3 spans 13 amino acids. V gave up 3 bases and J gave up 7 bases, with 9 bases separating them. CDR3 sequence reads: CASSDLGLGELFF. CDR3 coding DNA: TGTGCCAGCAGTGATCTGGGGCTCGGGGAGCTGTTTTTT. The full variable domain, with the rest looked up from reference TRBV2 and TRBJ2-2, is EPEVTQTPSHQVTQMGQEVILRCVPISNHLYFYWYRQILGQKVEFLVSFYNNEISEKSEIFDDQFSVERPDGSNFTLKIRSTKLEDSAMYFCASSDLGLGELFFGEGSRLTVL.

This rearrangement joins TRBV20-1 to TRBJ2-2, with D possibly TRBD1 on 6 matching bases. V was trimmed by 6 bases and J by 1 base, leaving 12 bases between them. Per the germline V gene, CDR1 is DFQATT and CDR2 is SNEGSKA (reference sequence). This CDR3 comprises 14 residues. CDR3 amino acids: CSAFPGQNTGELFF. The CDR3 DNA is TGCAGTGCGTTCCCGGGACAGAACACCGGGGAGCTGTTTTTT.

This rearrangement joins TRBV27 to TRBJ2-4; 7 bases are a match to TRBD1. CDR1 and CDR2 (germline): MNHEY, SMNVEV (reference sequence). This CDR3 comprises 13 residues. V was pared by 4 bases and J by 6 bases, with 3 bases of the junction left unmatched. CDR3 sequence (DNA): TGTGCCAGCAGTTCAAGACAGGGAAACATTCAGTACTTC. Translated: CASSSRQGNIQYF.

This clonotype occurred a few times. The V call is TRBV28, the J call TRBJ1-4; D not resolved. CDR3 length equals 13 residues. CDR1 is MDHEN, CDR2 SYDVKM, per germline. V was pared by 6 bases and J by 4 bases, with 9 bases between. The CDR3 loop reads CASRGSLNEKLFF. In DNA form, the CDR3 reads TGTGCCAGCAGAGGAAGCCTTAATGAAAAACTGTTTTTT.

In this sample, this clonotype turned up a few times. The chain joins TRBV5-1 to TRBJ2-3, with D maybe TRBD1 (5 bases). Germline V gene data show CDR1 as SGHRS and CDR2 as YFSETQ. The CDR3 runs 14 residues. The V end lost 4 bases, the J end lost 6 bases, and 15 bases lay between the germline ends. The chain's CDR3 is CASSEVAGKDTQYF. DNA for the CDR3: TGCGCCAGCAGCGAGGTTGCAGGGAAGGATACGCAGTATTTT. The variable domain in full, with the rest retrieved from reference TRBV5-1 and TRBJ2-3, is KAGVTQTPRYLIKTRGQQVTLSCSPISGHRSVSWYQQTPGQGLQFLFEYFSETQRNKGNFPGRFSGRQFSNSRSEMNVSTLELGDSALYLCASSEVAGKDTQYFGPGTRLTVL.

This clonotype appeared many times. The chain carries TRBV6-5 and TRBJ2-7; 10 positions match TRBD2. Trimming cost V 2 bases and J 6 bases; bases outside gene matches: 7. CDR3 length: 15 amino acids. From germline, CDR1 is MNHEY and CDR2 SVGAGI. DNA of the CDR3: TGTGCCAGCAGTTACGGGCTAGCGGGAGTCGCCGAGCAGTACTTC. Translation gives CASSYGLAGVAEQYF.

This clonotype showed up just a few times. The chain employs TRBV12-3 or TRBV12-4 and TRBJ2-2; 10 positions match TRBD2. V trimming: 10 bases; J trimming: 0 bases; junction bases outside the gene matches: 11. The CDR3 has 17 residues. CDR3 bases: TGTGCCACCAGACGGCTAGCGGGGGCCTCGAACACCGGGGAGCTGTTTTTT. Translation gives CATRRLAGASNTGELFF.

This clonotype has only a few counts. The chain uses TRBV5-1 and TRBJ1-2, with D tentatively TRBD1 (6 bases). CDR1 SGHRS and CDR2 YFSETQ come from the germline V gene. The CDR3 loop spans 13 amino acids. Trimming pared 4 bases from V and 6 bases from J, leaving 13 bases between. The CDR3 sequence: CASSATGLDGYTF. DNA for the CDR3: TGCGCCAGCAGCGCCACAGGGCTGGATGGCTACACCTTC.

This clonotype was picked up a small number of times. The J gene is TRBJ2-7, the V gene TRBV6-2 or TRBV6-3; 8 nucleotides match TRBD1. The CDR3 is 14 amino acids. Trimming at V came to 6 bases and at J to 4 bases, leaving 8 bases not matched to a gene. The germline V gene encodes CDR1 MNHEY and CDR2 SVGEGT. CDR3 in DNA: TGTGCCAGCAGGATGGACAGGGTACAGTACGAGCAGTACTTC. It encodes CASRMDRVQYEQYF.

V usage is TRBV6-1 and J usage is TRBJ2-7; 14 bases line up with TRBD2. The trim removed 5 bases at V and 3 bases at J, leaving 9 bases unmatched. This CDR3 contains 17 residues. Germline assignment: CDR1 MNHNS and CDR2 SASEGT. The CDR3 coding sequence is TGTGCCAGCAGTAAATCGCCGGGACTAGCGGGAGACTACGAGCAGTACTTC. Amino acids: CASSKSPGLAGDYEQYF.